This TCR beta chain was observed in a study of coeliac disease (dated by TCRdb to 2022 to 2024). Study-level background: Coeliac patients were classed as newly diagnosed active disease, refractory coeliac disease type I, or disease controlled by a gluten-free diet. The study was aimed at characterising TR repertoires of small intestinal T cells in active, refractory type I and gluten-free-diet-treated coeliac disease. TRB sequencing was successfully performed on samples from around 27 subjects, among which 20 to 25 paired bulk unsorted intraepithelial and lamina propria cell samples were included. A total of 30 or so patients were included in the full study, of whom around 22 had serologically confirmed coeliac disease and 8 were controls with non-small intestinal disorders. Because high-resolution HLA typing was not available, biased TRBV7-2 usage was queried as a proof of principle. Next-generation sequencing of rearranged TRB and TRG CDR3 regions was used on small intestinal lymphocyte fractions taken from coeliac and non-coeliac patients.

Cells were frozen in liquid nitrogen in DMSO/FBS as aliquots of 500,000 to 550,000 cells, with a single aliquot from each fraction going to sequencing. All 30 or so patients in the study underwent endoscopy and small intestinal biopsy. Lamina propria cells were released by collagenase digestion of the biopsy tissue left over after intraepithelial cell isolation. The Qiagen DNeasy blood extraction kit was used to extract genomic DNA from the frozen unsorted cell fractions. The CDR3 goes from the cysteine to the phenylalanine over 15 residues. Of all the DNA, just the CDR3 is kept, 45 bases in frame from base 1. CDR1 and CDR2, per the germline V gene, are SNHLY and FYNNEI. Compared with germline, V lacks 4 bases and J lacks 0 bases; bases without a gene match: 6. The investigation overall reported the following: TRB repertoires were found to be largely private, with most amino acid sequences unique to one sample, and no significant difference in V-gene usage was found between disease groups. The authors considered the approach unsuitable for unbiased detection of gliadin-specific T cells, which are scarce and rarely shared between patients. Published gliadin-specific TRB sequences appeared in about 55% of the 18 coeliac lamina propria samples but only 1 of 6 controls. The separation of intraepithelial from lamina propria cells did not yield high-purity fractions, so cross-contamination between compartments was possible. Active coeliac intraepithelial and lamina propria samples had lower TRB and TRG repertoire clonality than controls, suggesting that diverse T cells were recruited.

Note on this clone: There is no known antigen for this receptor. There are no base qualities to consult, and no much larger clone falls within one base.

Library preparation employed the immunoSEQ multiplex PCR assay. In a multiplexed PCR, the TR loci were amplified; reverse primers were designed against J gene segments, whereas forward primers were designed against V gene segments. The Illumina HiSeq System was used to sequence the amplified CDR3 regions. In the original analysis: To strip out PCR and sequencing errors and collapse the data into unique sequences, a nearest-neighbour algorithm merged closely related reads. Each repertoire was summarised by clonality and by T cell density, with T cell density defined as TR molecules per amount of genomic DNA input. Public TRs were defined as CDR3 amino acid sequences in at least 80% of unsorted samples, then tested for differential abundance between coeliac and control samples. Every lamina propria sample was checked against a list of around 220 published gliadin-specific TRB sequences. Kruskal-Wallis tests followed by Dunn post-tests were used to test for differences in clonality and density between disease groups. TCRdb provides this immuneACCESS table in a form limited to in-frame rearrangements. Some clones are lacking; in checked studies, under half of them reflect an unresolved V gene, and why the rest are absent is not known. V, J and clone size reflect that table, while D and trimming were determined from the DNA. The table for this sample lists 6,700 or so clones; 65% to 80% of them were counted only once. The top ten clones comprise roughly 4% of the sample.

The specimen sequenced was lamina propria lymphocytes from the gut. This specimen's cell subset or site label, interpreted: lamina propria cell (LPC) fraction of small intestinal biopsy. The receptor comes from a woman between 18 and 30 years old with active celiac disease. This sequence uses TRBV2 and TRBJ2-7; TRBD1 lines up with 7 middle nucleotides. The CDR3 region has the sequence CASSGAGTVSYEQYF. The bases are TGTGCCAGCAGTGGTGCCGGGACAGTCTCCTACGAGCAGTACTTC.